Sequencing of this T cell receptor (beta chain) was carried out in a study of spatial heterogeneity in lung cancer. A note on this clonotype: One junction end does not reproduce the germline sequence, and a read error may be involved.

TCRdb passed the 5' RACE reads through MiXCR, listing each CDR3 protein once. Of approximately 40,000 distinct CDR3 sequences in the sample, 6.5% to 8.5% were seen once. The time point here: sample taken at primary tumor resection. The CDR3 consists of 15 residues. Germline values: CDR1 LNHDA, CDR2 SQIVND (reference sequence). The sequencing here drew on PBMCs, taken at surgery. This receptor was obtained from a male donor with early-stage non-small cell lung cancer. The chain recombines TRBV19 with TRBJ1-5; unclear D gene. The CDR3 is CASSIDMGTYQPQQF. The DNA of the CDR3 is TGTGCCAGTAGTATAGACATGGGTACCTATCAGCCCCAGCAATTT. Full variable domain (outside the CDR3, taken from reference TRBV19 and TRBJ1-5): DGGITQSPKYLFRKEGQNVTLSCEQNLNHDAMYWYRQDPGQGLRLIYYSQIVNDFQKGDIAEGYSVSREKKESFPLTVTSAQKNPTAFYLCASSIDMGTYQPQQFGDGTRLSIL.